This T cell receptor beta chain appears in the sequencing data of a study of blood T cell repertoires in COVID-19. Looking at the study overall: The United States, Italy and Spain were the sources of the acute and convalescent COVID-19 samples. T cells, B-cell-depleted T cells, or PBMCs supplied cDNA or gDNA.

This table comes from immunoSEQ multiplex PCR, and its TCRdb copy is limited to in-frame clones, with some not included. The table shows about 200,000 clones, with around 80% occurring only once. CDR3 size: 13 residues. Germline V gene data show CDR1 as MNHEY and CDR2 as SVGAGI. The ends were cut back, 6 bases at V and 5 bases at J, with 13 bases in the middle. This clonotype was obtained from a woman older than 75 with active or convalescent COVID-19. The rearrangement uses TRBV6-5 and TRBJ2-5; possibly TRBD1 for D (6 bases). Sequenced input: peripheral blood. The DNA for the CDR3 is TGTGCCAGCAGCTATAACAGGGACGAGACCCAGTACTTC. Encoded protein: CASSYNRDETQYF.